A selection of T cell receptor beta chains follows, all from one sample in a study of T cell responses to AZD1222 COVID-19 vaccine. Generated by immunoSEQ multiplex PCR, the TCRdb table keeps only in-frame clones and is missing some. The sample includes around 130,000 clones, approximately 86% of them seen just once. Source: peripheral blood, taken 28 days after the second AZD1222 dose. The receptors shown here come from an adult who received the AZD1222 COVID-19 vaccine. Each CDR3 is given with its conserved first and last residue. Fields, in order: clone size, J gene, V gene, D gene, CDR3 protein, CDR3 DNA. A D gene is named only where the DNA matches it firmly. Expanded clones get a size class; other rows say once, few or many, or leave the size out.

>.|TRBJ2-5|TRBV28|TRBD1
CASSIRTGGKETQYF
TGTGCCAGCAGTATTCGGACAGGGGGTAAGGAGACCCAGTACTTC
>.|TRBJ1-4|TRBV29-1|TRBD1
CSVERGGRGRLFF
TGCAGCGTTGAAAGGGGCGGCAGGGGGAGACTGTTTTTT
>.|TRBJ2-2|TRBV9|TRBD2
CASSAPGASGTGELFF
TGTGCCAGCAGCGCCCCGGGGGCTAGCGGGACCGGGGAGCTGTTTTTT
>.|TRBJ2-6|TRBV6-5|.
CASSSWLAGANVLTF
TGTGCCAGCAGTTCATGGTTAGCTGGGGCCAACGTCCTGACTTTC
>.|TRBJ2-7|TRBV27|.
CASSFLSPGAEQYF
TGTGCCAGCAGTTTTCTCTCCCCAGGGGCCGAGCAGTACTTC
>.|TRBJ2-1|TRBV2|.
CASSQYNEQFF
TGTGCCAGCAGTCAGTACAATGAGCAGTTCTTC
>.|TRBJ1-2|TRBV9|TRBD1
CASSVEGAGYGYTF
TGTGCCAGCAGCGTAGAGGGGGCGGGCTATGGCTACACCTTC
>once|TRBJ1-1|TRBV5-1|.
CASSLAMGGTTEAFF
TGCGCCAGCAGCTTGGCCATGGGGGGAACCACTGAAGCTTTCTTT
>.|TRBJ1-1|TRBV18|TRBD1
CASSPPGAGGKNTEAFF
TGTGCCAGCTCACCACCCGGGGCAGGGGGCAAGAACACTGAAGCTTTCTTT
>.|TRBJ2-5|TRBV7-9|TRBD2
CASSSSGRAYQETQYF
TGTGCCAGCAGCTCCAGCGGGAGGGCCTATCAAGAGACCCAGTACTTC
>.|TRBJ1-1|TRBV2|.
CASNGQSNTEAFF
TGTGCCAGCAATGGACAGTCGAACACTGAAGCTTTCTTT
>.|TRBJ2-3|TRBV10-3|.
CAISVGVSTDTQYF
TGTGCCATCAGTGTGGGGGTTAGCACAGATACGCAGTATTTT
>.|TRBJ2-1|TRBV28|TRBD2
CASSSPYLAGVDNEQFF
TGTGCCAGCAGTTCCCCCTATCTAGCGGGAGTCGACAATGAGCAGTTCTTC
>.|TRBJ1-6|TRBV6-1|.
CASSEAVTAYNSPLHF
TGTGCCAGCAGTGAAGCGGTAACAGCCTATAATTCACCCCTCCACTTT
>.|TRBJ2-1|TRBV11-2|TRBD1
CASSLSFTGGRNEQFF
TGTGCCAGCAGCTTGTCCTTTACAGGGGGCCGGAATGAGCAGTTCTTC
>.|TRBJ2-5|TRBV18|.
CASSPAPETQYF
TGTGCCAGCTCACCGGCCCCAGAGACCCAGTACTTC
>.|TRBJ1-1|TRBV5-4|.
CASSFEGGMVEAFF
TGTGCCAGCAGCTTTGAGGGTGGTATGGTTGAAGCTTTCTTT
>.|TRBJ1-1|TRBV6-5|.
CASSPVRTGAFF
TGTGCCAGCAGTCCAGTCCGTACTGGGGCTTTCTTT
>.|TRBJ1-1|TRBV18|.
CASSPLEGVEAFF
TGTGCCAGCTCACCATTGGAAGGGGTTGAAGCTTTCTTT
>.|TRBJ2-7|TRBV5-1|.
CASKMFQGKTYEQYF
TGCGCCAGCAAAATGTTTCAGGGGAAGACCTACGAGCAGTACTTC
>.|TRBJ1-1|TRBV5-1|TRBD1
CASSLDPGGTEAFF
TGCGCCAGCAGCTTGGACCCAGGGGGCACTGAAGCTTTCTTT
>once|TRBJ1-2|TRBV7-2|.
CASSRRASFNYGYTF
TGTGCCAGCAGCCGCCGGGCCAGCTTTAACTATGGCTACACCTTC
>few|TRBJ2-2|TRBV27|.
CASSSSRVDYQELFF
TGTGCCAGCAGTTCCTCCCGGGTCGATTATCAGGAGCTGTTTTTT
>few|TRBJ2-3|TRBV5-1|.
CASSDTLTPTDTQYF
TGCGCCAGCAGCGACACACTTACTCCTACAGATACGCAGTATTTT
>once|TRBJ1-1|TRBV27|.
CASSLGLGVFTEAFF
TGTGCCAGCAGTTTAGGGTTGGGGGTTTTCACTGAAGCTTTCTTT
>.|TRBJ1-6|TRBV19|.
CASSLGLNYNSPLHF
TGTGCCAGTAGTCTTGGACTAAACTATAATTCACCCCTCCACTTT
>.|TRBJ2-1|TRBV9|TRBD2
CASSVEGLAGNYNEQFF
TGTGCCAGCAGCGTAGAAGGACTAGCGGGGAACTACAATGAGCAGTTCTTC
>.|TRBJ2-3|TRBV7-2|.
CASSLKPGSPSTDTQYF
TGTGCCAGCAGCTTAAAGCCTGGGAGTCCTAGCACAGATACGCAGTATTTT
>.|TRBJ2-7|TRBV7-9|.
CATAQSHEQYF
TGTGCCACCGCTCAGTCCCACGAGCAGTACTTC
>.|TRBJ2-3|TRBV30|.
CAWTRTLSTDTQYF
TGTGCCTGGACGCGGACCCTGAGCACAGATACGCAGTATTTT
>.|TRBJ2-1|TRBV3-1/TRBV3-2|TRBD2
CASSREAGRGTGNEQFF
TGTGCCAGCAGCCGGGAAGCGGGGAGGGGTACGGGTAATGAGCAGTTCTTC
>.|TRBJ1-2|TRBV6-2/TRBV6-3|.
CASSYPGLGYTF
TGTGCCAGCAGTTACCCAGGGCTTGGCTACACCTTC
>.|TRBJ2-7|TRBV3-1/TRBV3-2|TRBD2
CASSQGGGLDEQYF
TGTGCCAGCAGCCAAGGGGGAGGGCTCGACGAGCAGTACTTC
>.|TRBJ2-3|TRBV19|TRBD2
CASSIGGTSGSVGHTDTQYF
TGTGCCAGTAGTATAGGAGGGACTAGCGGGAGTGTTGGCCACACAGATACGCAGTATTTT
>few|TRBJ2-5|TRBV25-1|TRBD1
CASSDTVTGGSETQYF
TGTGCCAGCAGTGACACGGTAACAGGGGGCAGTGAGACCCAGTACTTC
>.|TRBJ1-3|TRBV4-3|.
CASSQDRLMTGNTIYF
TGCGCCAGCAGCCAAGACAGACTAATGACTGGAAACACCATATATTTT
>.|TRBJ2-3|TRBV3-1/TRBV3-2|.
CASSRYGAEDEYF
TGTGCCAGCAGCCGTTACGGGGCGGAGGACGAGTATTTT
>.|TRBJ1-1|TRBV6-4|.
CASTPRGGRNTEAFF
TGTGCCAGCACCCCCCGTGGAGGGAGGAACACTGAAGCTTTCTTT
>.|TRBJ1-5|TRBV5-5|.
CASSLWGGNQPQHF
TGTGCCAGCAGCTTATGGGGAGGCAATCAGCCCCAGCATTTT
>.|TRBJ2-3|TRBV7-8|TRBD2
CASSRLAGDRVDTQYF
TGTGCCAGCAGCCGACTAGCGGGAGATCGGGTAGATACGCAGTATTTT